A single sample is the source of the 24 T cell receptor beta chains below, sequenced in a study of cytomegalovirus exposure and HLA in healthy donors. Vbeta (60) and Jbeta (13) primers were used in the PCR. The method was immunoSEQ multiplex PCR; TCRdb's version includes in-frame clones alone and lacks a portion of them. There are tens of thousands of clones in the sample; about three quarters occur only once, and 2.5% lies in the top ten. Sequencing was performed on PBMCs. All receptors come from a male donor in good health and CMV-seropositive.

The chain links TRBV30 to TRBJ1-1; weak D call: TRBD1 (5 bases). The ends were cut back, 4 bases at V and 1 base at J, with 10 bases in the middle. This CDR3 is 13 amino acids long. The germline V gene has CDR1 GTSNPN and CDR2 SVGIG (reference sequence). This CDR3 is CAWTNRPNTEAFF. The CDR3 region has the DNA TGTGCCTGGACCAACAGGCCGAACACTGAAGCTTTCTTT. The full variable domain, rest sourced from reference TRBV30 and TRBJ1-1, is SQTIHQWPATLVQPVGSPLSLECTVEGTSNPNLYWYRQAAGRGLQLLFYSVGIGQISSEVPQNLSASRPQDRQFILSSKKLLLSDSGFYLCAWTNRPNTEAFFGQGTRLTVV.

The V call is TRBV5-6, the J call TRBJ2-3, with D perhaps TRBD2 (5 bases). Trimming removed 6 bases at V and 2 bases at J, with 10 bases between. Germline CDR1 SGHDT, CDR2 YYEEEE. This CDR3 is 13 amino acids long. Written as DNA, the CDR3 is TGTGCCAGCACCAAAGACTACACAGATACGCAGTATTTT. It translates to CASTKDYTDTQYF.

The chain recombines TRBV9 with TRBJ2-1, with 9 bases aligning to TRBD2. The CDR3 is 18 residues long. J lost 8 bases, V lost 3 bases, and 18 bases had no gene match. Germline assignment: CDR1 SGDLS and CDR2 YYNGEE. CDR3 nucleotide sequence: TGTGCCAGCAGCGAGCCCCTTAAACGGGGACTAGCCTCCGATGAGCAGTTCTTC. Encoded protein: CASSEPLKRGLASDEQFF. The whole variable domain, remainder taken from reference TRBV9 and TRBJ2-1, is DSGVTQTPKHLITATGQRVTLRCSPRSGDLSVYWYQQSLDQGLQFLIQYYNGEERAKGNILERFSAQQFPDLHSELNLSSLELGDSALYFCASSEPLKRGLASDEQFFGPGTRLTVL.

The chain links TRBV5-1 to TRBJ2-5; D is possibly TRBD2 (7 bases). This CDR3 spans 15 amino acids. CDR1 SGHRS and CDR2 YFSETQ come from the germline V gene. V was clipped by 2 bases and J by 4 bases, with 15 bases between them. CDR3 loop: CASSFEGGGRETQYF. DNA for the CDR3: TGCGCCAGCAGCTTTGAGGGGGGGGGAAGAGAGACCCAGTACTTC.

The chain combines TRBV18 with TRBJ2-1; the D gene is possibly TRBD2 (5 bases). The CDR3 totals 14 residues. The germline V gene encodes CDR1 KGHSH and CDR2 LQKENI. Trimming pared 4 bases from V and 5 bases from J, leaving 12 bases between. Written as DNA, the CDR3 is TGTGCCAGCTCACAGGTGGACGGGGACAATGAGCAGTTCTTC. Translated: CASSQVDGDNEQFF. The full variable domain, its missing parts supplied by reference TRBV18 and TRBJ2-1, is NAGVMQNPRHLVRRRGQEARLRCSPMKGHSHVYWYRQLPEEGLKFMVYLQKENIIDESGMPKERFSAEFPKEGPSILRIQQVVRGDSAAYFCASSQVDGDNEQFFGPGTRLTVL.

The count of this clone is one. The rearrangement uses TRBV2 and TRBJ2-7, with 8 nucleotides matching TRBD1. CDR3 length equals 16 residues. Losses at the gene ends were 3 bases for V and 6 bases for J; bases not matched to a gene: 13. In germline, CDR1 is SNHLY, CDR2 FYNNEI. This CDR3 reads CASSDAIRGRVVEQYF. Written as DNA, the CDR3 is TGTGCCAGCAGTGATGCGATCAGGGGGCGGGTCGTCGAGCAGTACTTC.

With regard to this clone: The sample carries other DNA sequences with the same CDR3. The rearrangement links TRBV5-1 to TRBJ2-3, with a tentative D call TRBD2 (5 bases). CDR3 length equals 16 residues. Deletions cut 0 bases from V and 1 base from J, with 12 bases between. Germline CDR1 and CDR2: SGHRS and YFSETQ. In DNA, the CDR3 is TGCGCCAGCAGCTTGGAATCTGCCGGGGGCACAGATACGCAGTATTTT. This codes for CASSLESAGGTDTQYF.

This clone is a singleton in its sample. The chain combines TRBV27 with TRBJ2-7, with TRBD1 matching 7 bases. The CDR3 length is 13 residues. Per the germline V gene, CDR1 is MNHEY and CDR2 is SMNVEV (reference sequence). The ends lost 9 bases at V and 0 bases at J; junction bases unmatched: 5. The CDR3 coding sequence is TGTGCCAGTAGATCAGGGGGCTCCTACGAGCAGTACTTC. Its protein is CASRSGGSYEQYF.

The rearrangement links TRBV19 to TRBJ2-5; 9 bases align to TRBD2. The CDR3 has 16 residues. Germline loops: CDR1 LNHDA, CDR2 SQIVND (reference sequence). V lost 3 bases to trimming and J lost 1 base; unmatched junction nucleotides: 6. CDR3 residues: CASSMVSGSRQETQYF. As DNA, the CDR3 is TGTGCCAGTAGTATGGTTAGCGGGAGTCGCCAAGAGACCCAGTACTTC.

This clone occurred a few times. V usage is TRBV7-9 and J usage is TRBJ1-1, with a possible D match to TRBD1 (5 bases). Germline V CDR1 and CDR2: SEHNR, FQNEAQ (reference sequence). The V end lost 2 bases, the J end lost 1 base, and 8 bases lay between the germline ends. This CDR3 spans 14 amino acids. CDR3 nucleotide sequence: TGTGCCAGCAGCTTAACAGGTTCGAACACTGAAGCTTTCTTT. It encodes CASSLTGSNTEAFF.

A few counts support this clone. CDR3 protein: CASSLPRLAGGLYEQYF. The CDR3 nucleotides read TGTGCCAGCAGCTTGCCCCGACTAGCGGGAGGACTCTACGAGCAGTACTTC. V and J are TRBV5-5 and TRBJ2-7; 13 positions match TRBD2. With 1 base clipped from V and 3 bases from J, the junction kept 7 bases outside the gene matches. CDR3 length: 17 amino acids. Looked up from germline, CDR1 is SGHKS and CDR2 is YYEKEE (reference sequence).

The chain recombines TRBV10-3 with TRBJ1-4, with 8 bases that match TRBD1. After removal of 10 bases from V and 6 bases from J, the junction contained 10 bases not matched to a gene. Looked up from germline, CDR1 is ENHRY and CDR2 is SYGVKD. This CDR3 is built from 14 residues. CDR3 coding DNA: TGTGCCACATCGACAGGGGTTCTCGATGAAAAACTGTTTTTT. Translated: CATSTGVLDEKLFF.

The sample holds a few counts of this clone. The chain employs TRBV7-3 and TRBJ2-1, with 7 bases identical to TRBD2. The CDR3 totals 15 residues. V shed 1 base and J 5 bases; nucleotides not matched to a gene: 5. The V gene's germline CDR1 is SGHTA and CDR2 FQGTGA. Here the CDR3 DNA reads TGTGCCAGCAGCTTAAAGGCTAGCGGTAACAATGAGCAGTTCTTC. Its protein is CASSLKASGNNEQFF.

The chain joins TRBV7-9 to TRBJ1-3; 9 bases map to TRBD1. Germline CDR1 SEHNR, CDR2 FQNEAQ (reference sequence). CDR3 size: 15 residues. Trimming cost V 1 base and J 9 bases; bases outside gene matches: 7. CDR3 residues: CASSLGDRVSGTIYF. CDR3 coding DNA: TGTGCCAGCAGCTTAGGGGACAGGGTCAGCGGCACCATATATTTT.

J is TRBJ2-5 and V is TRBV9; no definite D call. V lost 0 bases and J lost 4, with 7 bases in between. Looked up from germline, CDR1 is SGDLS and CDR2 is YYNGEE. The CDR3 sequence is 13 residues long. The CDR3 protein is CASSVVVRETQYF. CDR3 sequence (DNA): TGTGCCAGCAGCGTAGTCGTCCGAGAGACCCAGTACTTC.

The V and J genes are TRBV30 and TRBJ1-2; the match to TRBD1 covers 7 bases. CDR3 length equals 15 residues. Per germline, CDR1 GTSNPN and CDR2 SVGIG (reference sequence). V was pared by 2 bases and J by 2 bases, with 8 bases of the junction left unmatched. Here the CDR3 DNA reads TGTGCCTGGAGTACCGGCAGGGGGTTAAACTATGGCTACACCTTC. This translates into CAWSTGRGLNYGYTF.

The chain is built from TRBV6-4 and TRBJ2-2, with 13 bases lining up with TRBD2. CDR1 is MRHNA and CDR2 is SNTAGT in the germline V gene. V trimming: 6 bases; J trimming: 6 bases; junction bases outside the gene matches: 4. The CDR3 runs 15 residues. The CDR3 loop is CASSRTSGSAGELFF. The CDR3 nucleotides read TGTGCCAGCAGCCGGACTAGCGGGAGCGCCGGGGAGCTGTTTTTT.

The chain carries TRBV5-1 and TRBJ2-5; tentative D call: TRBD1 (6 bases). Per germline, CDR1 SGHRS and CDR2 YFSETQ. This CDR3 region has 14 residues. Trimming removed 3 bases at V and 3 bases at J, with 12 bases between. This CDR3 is CASSSTGTKETQYF. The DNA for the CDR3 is TGCGCCAGCAGCTCGACGGGGACAAAAGAGACCCAGTACTTC. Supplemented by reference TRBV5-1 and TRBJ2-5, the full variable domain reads KAGVTQTPRYLIKTRGQQVTLSCSPISGHRSVSWYQQTPGQGLQFLFEYFSETQRNKGNFPGRFSGRQFSNSRSEMNVSTLELGDSALYLCASSSTGTKETQYFGPGTRLLVL.

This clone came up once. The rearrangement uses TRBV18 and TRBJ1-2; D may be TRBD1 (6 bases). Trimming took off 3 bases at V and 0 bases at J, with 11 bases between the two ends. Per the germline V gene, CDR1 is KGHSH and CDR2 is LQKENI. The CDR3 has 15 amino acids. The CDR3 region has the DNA TGTGCCAGCTCACCTGGACAGTTAGCTAACTATGGCTACACCTTC. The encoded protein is CASSPGQLANYGYTF. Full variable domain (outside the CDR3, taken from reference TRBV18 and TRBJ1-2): NAGVMQNPRHLVRRRGQEARLRCSPMKGHSHVYWYRQLPEEGLKFMVYLQKENIIDESGMPKERFSAEFPKEGPSILRIQQVVRGDSAAYFCASSPGQLANYGYTFGSGTRLTVV.

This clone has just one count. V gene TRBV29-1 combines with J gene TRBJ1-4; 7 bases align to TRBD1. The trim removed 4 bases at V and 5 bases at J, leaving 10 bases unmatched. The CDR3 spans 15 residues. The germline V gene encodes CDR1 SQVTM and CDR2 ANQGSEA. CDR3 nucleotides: TGCAGCGTTGGTATGTCGGGACAGCACAATGAAAAACTGTTTTTT. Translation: CSVGMSGQHNEKLFF.

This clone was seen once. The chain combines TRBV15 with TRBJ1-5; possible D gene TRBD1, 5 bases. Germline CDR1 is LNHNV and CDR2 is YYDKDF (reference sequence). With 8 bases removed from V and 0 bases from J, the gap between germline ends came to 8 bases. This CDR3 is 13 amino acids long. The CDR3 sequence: CATSGYSNQPQHF. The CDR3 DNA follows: TGTGCCACCTCAGGGTATAGCAATCAGCCCCAGCATTTT.

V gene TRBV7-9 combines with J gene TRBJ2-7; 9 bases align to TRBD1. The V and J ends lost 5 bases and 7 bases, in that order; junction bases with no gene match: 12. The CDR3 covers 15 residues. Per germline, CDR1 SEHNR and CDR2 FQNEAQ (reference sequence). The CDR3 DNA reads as TGTGCCAGCAGCCTACGCGGACAGGGGTCGGAAGAGCAGTACTTC. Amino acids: CASSLRGQGSEEQYF.

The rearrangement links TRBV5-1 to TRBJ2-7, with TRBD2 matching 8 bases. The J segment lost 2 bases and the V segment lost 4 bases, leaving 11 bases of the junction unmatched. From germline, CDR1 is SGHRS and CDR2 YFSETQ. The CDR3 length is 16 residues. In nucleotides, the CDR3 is TGCGCCAGCAGCCAAATCTCCGGGACTAGAGCCTACGAGCAGTACTTC. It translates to CASSQISGTRAYEQYF.

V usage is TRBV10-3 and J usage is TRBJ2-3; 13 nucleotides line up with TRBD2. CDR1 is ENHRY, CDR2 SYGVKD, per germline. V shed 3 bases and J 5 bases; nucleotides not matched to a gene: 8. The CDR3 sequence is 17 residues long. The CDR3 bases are TGTGCCATCAGTGAATCCGGACTAGCGGGAGTTCTAGATACGCAGTATTTT. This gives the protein CAISESGLAGVLDTQYF.